A selection of T cell receptor beta chains follows, all from one sample in a study of blood T cell repertoires in COVID-19. TCRdb keeps only in-frame clones here, not all; method: immunoSEQ multiplex PCR. The sample has roughly 120,000 clones, under 90% seen once. The specimen was peripheral blood. The receptors come from a woman in her sixties with acute or convalescent COVID-19. The CDR3 runs from the conserved cysteine through the conserved F or W. Each record gives: D gene, J gene, clone size, V gene, CDR3 protein, CDR3 DNA. D genes are given only for firm matches. Some rows have no size entry. The others give once, few or many, or a class for an expanded clone.

>NA|TRBJ1-1|NA|TRBV12-5
CASGFGERVNTEAFF
TGTGCTAGTGGTTTTGGGGAGCGGGTGAACACTGAAGCTTTCTTT
>NA|TRBJ2-1|few|TRBV7-9
CASTPSGVTYNEQFF
TGTGCCAGCACCCCTTCAGGGGTAACCTACAATGAGCAGTTCTTC
>NA|TRBJ1-6|NA|TRBV6-5
CASTRQVEAPLHF
TGTGCCAGCACCCGACAGGTTGAGGCACCCCTCCACTTT
>NA|TRBJ2-2|NA|TRBV7-3
CASSFSQGGSNTGELFF
TGTGCCAGCAGCTTTTCCCAAGGGGGTTCGAACACCGGGGAGCTGTTTTTT
>TRBD1|TRBJ1-2|NA|TRBV27
CASADRGPHYGYTF
TGTGCCAGCGCAGACAGGGGCCCACACTATGGCTACACCTTC
>NA|TRBJ1-6|NA|TRBV2
CASSGRGSGSPLHF
TGTGCCAGCAGCGGGCGGGGATCGGGTTCACCCCTCCACTTT
>TRBD1|TRBJ1-5|NA|TRBV2
CASSRDSPSNQPQHF
TGTGCCAGCAGCCGGGACAGCCCTAGCAATCAGCCCCAGCATTTT
>TRBD1|TRBJ1-2|NA|TRBV29-1
CSGWDRGSGYTF
TGCAGCGGATGGGACAGGGGCTCTGGCTACACCTTC
>TRBD1|TRBJ2-2|NA|TRBV5-1
CASSLFPTGEFSGELFF
TGCGCCAGCAGCTTGTTCCCCACAGGGGAGTTCTCCGGGGAGCTGTTTTTT
>NA|TRBJ1-5|NA|TRBV5-5
CASSSLGNSNQPQHF
TGTGCCAGCAGCAGCCTAGGCAATAGCAATCAGCCCCAGCATTTT
>NA|TRBJ1-3|NA|TRBV15
CATSRLKDSVLGNTIYF
TGTGCCACCAGCAGACTTAAGGACAGTGTACTCGGAAACACCATATATTTT
>NA|TRBJ1-1|NA|TRBV6-5
CASLLDGGINTEAFF
TGTGCCAGCCTTCTTGATGGGGGGATTAACACTGAAGCTTTCTTT
>NA|TRBJ1-6|NA|TRBV5-4
CASSQSDSYNSPLHF
TGTGCCAGCAGCCAGAGCGACTCCTATAATTCACCCCTCCACTTT
>TRBD1|TRBJ1-2|NA|TRBV27
CASSAPSLGQGYTF
TGTGCCAGCAGCGCCCCCTCTCTGGGACAGGGCTACACCTTC
>NA|TRBJ1-6|NA|TRBV3-1/TRBV3-2
CASSHPTRGNSPLHF
TGTGCCAGCAGCCACCCCACGAGAGGGAATTCACCCCTCCACTTT
>TRBD2|TRBJ2-2|NA|TRBV13
CASSLWGGAGELFF
TGTGCCAGCAGCTTATGGGGGGGAGCCGGGGAGCTGTTTTTT
>TRBD2|TRBJ2-5|NA|TRBV5-6
CASSLEVGGGAETQYF
TGTGCCAGCAGCTTGGAAGTCGGCGGGGGGGCTGAGACCCAGTACTTC
>TRBD2|TRBJ2-5|NA|TRBV11-2
CASSLGGGGGAFETQYF
TGTGCCAGCAGCTTAGGCGGAGGCGGGGGGGCCTTCGAGACCCAGTACTTC
>TRBD1|TRBJ1-2|NA|TRBV4-2
CASSQVGQGDGYTF
TGTGCCAGCAGCCAAGTGGGTCAGGGGGATGGCTACACCTTC
>TRBD1|TRBJ1-1|NA|TRBV5-1
CASSLLGQGAKGNTEAFF
TGCGCCAGCAGCCTCCTCGGGCAGGGGGCGAAAGGGAACACTGAAGCTTTCTTT
>TRBD1|TRBJ1-1|NA|TRBV19
CASSTLMGGTGGFF
TGTGCCAGTAGTACCCTAATGGGGGGGACAGGGGGATTCTTT
>NA|TRBJ2-5|NA|TRBV7-5
CVRILDRKETQYF
TGTGTCAGAATCCTAGACAGAAAAGAGACCCAGTACTTC
>NA|TRBJ1-5|NA|TRBV12-3/TRBV12-4
CASSLGLGPQHF
TGTGCCAGCAGCCTCGGGTTAGGGCCCCAGCATTTT
>TRBD1|TRBJ1-2|NA|TRBV29-1
CSVPEGATDPYGYTF
TGCAGCGTGCCCGAGGGGGCGACAGATCCCTATGGCTACACCTTC
>NA|TRBJ2-2|NA|TRBV19
CASSIVGSGELFF
TGTGCCAGTAGTATAGTGGGCAGCGGGGAGCTGTTTTTT
>NA|TRBJ1-5|once|TRBV28
CASSLWTGGQPQHF
TGTGCCAGCAGTTTATGGACAGGCGGTCAGCCCCAGCATTTT
>TRBD1|TRBJ1-1|NA|TRBV5-4
CASSPPGTGRGTEAFF
TGTGCCAGCAGCCCTCCCGGGACAGGGAGAGGGACTGAAGCTTTCTTT
>NA|TRBJ1-1|NA|TRBV4-1
CATWGQNTEAFF
TGCGCCACATGGGGCCAGAACACTGAAGCTTTCTTT
>TRBD1|TRBJ1-2|NA|TRBV14
CASRMLDRDYGYTF
TGTGCCAGCCGGATGCTGGACAGGGATTATGGCTACACCTTC
>TRBD1|TRBJ1-5|few|TRBV5-1
CASSPQGAGQPQHF
TGCGCCAGCAGTCCCCAGGGGGCAGGACAGCCCCAGCATTTT
>TRBD1|TRBJ1-6|once|TRBV7-9
CASSLGTGGFINSPLHF
TGTGCCAGCAGCTTAGGGACAGGGGGTTTTATTAATTCACCCCTCCACTTT
>TRBD1|TRBJ1-1|NA|TRBV5-1
CASSLRQGASTLTAEAFF
TGCGCCAGCAGCTTGAGGCAGGGGGCATCTACACTGACGGCTGAAGCTTTCTTT
>TRBD1|TRBJ2-2|once|TRBV27
CASGQATTGELFF
TGTGCCAGCGGACAGGCGACGACCGGGGAGCTGTTTTTT
>NA|TRBJ1-1|NA|TRBV7-9
CASSSITGEAEAFF
TGTGCCAGCAGCTCTATTACAGGTGAGGCTGAAGCTTTCTTT
>NA|TRBJ2-3|NA|TRBV4-1
CASSQEWAASTDTQYF
TGCGCCAGCAGCCAAGAGTGGGCAGCTAGCACAGATACGCAGTATTTT
>NA|TRBJ2-3|NA|TRBV20-1
CSARLYTQYF
TGCAGTGCTAGACTTTATACGCAGTATTTT
>NA|TRBJ2-1|NA|TRBV3-1/TRBV3-2
CASTPGSRPYNEQFF
TGTGCCAGCACTCCGGGATCCAGGCCATACAATGAGCAGTTCTTC
>TRBD1|TRBJ1-2|NA|TRBV2
CASSITTGGAGYGYTF
TGTGCCAGCAGTATTACTACAGGGGGCGCTGGATATGGCTACACCTTC
>NA|TRBJ2-1|NA|TRBV4-2
CASSPSGLAHNEQFF
TGTGCCAGCAGCCCAAGTGGCCTGGCCCACAATGAGCAGTTCTTC
>TRBD1|TRBJ1-5|NA|TRBV19
CASTPGQGNQPQHF
TGTGCCAGTACCCCGGGACAGGGCAATCAGCCCCAGCATTTT
>TRBD1|TRBJ1-2|once|TRBV27
CASRQTGTGVHGYTF
TGTGCCAGCAGGCAGACCGGGACAGGGGTACATGGCTACACCTTC
>NA|TRBJ1-1|NA|TRBV5-1
CASSAYFGGPPSNTEAFF
TGCGCCAGCAGCGCATACTTCGGGGGGCCGCCATCGAACACTGAAGCTTTCTTT
>NA|TRBJ1-2|NA|TRBV11-2
CASSLGGDGYTF
TGTGCCAGCAGCCTAGGAGGAGATGGCTACACCTTC
>TRBD1|TRBJ1-6|NA|TRBV2
CASRETGGSYNSPLHF
TGTGCCAGCAGGGAAACAGGGGGCTCCTATAATTCACCCCTCCACTTT
>NA|TRBJ2-2|NA|TRBV4-1
CASSQVGLVTGELFF
TGCGCCAGCAGCCAAGTTGGACTTGTCACCGGGGAGCTGTTTTTT
>NA|TRBJ1-1|NA|TRBV28
CASSLLQDGTEAFF
TGTGCCAGCAGTCTCCTCCAGGATGGCACTGAAGCTTTCTTT
>NA|TRBJ1-5|NA|TRBV6-5
CASKATEGNQPQHF
TGTGCCAGCAAAGCTACGGAGGGCAATCAGCCCCAGCATTTT
>NA|TRBJ1-2|NA|TRBV19
CATTRARGTYGYTF
TGTGCCACCACTCGGGCGAGGGGGACCTATGGCTACACCTTC